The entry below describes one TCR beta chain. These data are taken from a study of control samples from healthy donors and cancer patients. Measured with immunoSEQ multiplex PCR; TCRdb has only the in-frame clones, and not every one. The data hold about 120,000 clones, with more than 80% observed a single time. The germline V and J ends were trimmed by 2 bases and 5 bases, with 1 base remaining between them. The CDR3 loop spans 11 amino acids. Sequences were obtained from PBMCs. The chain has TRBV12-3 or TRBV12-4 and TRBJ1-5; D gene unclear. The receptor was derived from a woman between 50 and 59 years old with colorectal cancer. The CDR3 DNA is TGTGCCAGCAGTTTACATCAGCCCCAGCATTTT. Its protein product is CASSLHQPQHF.